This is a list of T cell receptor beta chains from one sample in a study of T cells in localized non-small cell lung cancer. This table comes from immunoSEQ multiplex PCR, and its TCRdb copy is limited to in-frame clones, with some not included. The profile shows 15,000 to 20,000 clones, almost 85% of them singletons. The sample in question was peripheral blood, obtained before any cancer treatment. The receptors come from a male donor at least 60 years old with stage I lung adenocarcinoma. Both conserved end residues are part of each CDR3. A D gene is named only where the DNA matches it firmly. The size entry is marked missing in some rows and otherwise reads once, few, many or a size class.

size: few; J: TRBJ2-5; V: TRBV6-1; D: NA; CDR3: CASTRGASQTQYF; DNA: TGTGCCAGCACCCGGGGGGCCTCGCAGACCCAGTACTTC
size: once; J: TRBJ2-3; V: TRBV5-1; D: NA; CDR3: CASSRADTQYF; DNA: TGCGCCAGCAGCCGCGCAGATACGCAGTATTTT
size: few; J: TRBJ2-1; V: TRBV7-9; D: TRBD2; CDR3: CASGTSGSFYGRDEQFF; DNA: TGTGCCAGCGGGACTAGCGGGAGTTTTTATGGTAGAGATGAGCAGTTCTTC
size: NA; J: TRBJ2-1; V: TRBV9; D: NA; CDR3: CASSVGVMNEQFF; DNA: TGTGCCAGCAGCGTAGGGGTTATGAATGAGCAGTTCTTC
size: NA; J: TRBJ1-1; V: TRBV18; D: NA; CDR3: CASSPRPDTEAFF; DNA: TGTGCCAGCTCACCAAGACCGGACACTGAAGCTTTCTTT
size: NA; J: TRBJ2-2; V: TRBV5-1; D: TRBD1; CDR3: CASSWRQGADTGELFF; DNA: TGCGCCAGCAGCTGGCGACAGGGGGCTGACACCGGGGAGCTGTTTTTT
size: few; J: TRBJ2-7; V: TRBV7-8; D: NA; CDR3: CASGFWRGKDEQYF; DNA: TGTGCCAGCGGTTTTTGGAGGGGAAAGGACGAGCAGTACTTC
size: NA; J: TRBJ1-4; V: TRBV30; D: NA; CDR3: CAWSIGTDLFF; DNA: TGTGCCTGGAGCATCGGTACAGACCTGTTTTTT
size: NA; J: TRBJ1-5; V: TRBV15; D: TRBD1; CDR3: CATSRAPTGNSNQPQHF; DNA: TGTGCCACCAGCAGAGCCCCGACAGGGAATAGCAATCAGCCCCAGCATTTT
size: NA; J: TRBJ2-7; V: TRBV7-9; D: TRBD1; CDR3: CASSHTSGQGSYEQYF; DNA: TGTGCCAGCAGCCACACCTCAGGACAGGGGAGCTACGAGCAGTACTTC
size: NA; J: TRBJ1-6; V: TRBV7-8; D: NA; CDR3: CASSLGGHNSPLHF; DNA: TGTGCCAGCAGCTTAGGCGGCCACAATTCACCCCTCCACTTT
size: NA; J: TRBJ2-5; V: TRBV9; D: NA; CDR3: CASSVGGVGETQYF; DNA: TGTGCCAGCAGCGTAGGAGGCGTCGGGGAGACCCAGTACTTC
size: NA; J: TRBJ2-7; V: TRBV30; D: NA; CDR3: CAWSVGFSRSGFGSYEQYF; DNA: TGTGCCTGGAGTGTAGGATTTAGCAGATCTGGTTTTGGATCCTACGAGCAGTACTTC
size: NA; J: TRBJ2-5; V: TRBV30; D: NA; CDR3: CAWSVLGLVLSETQYF; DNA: TGTGCCTGGAGTGTACTCGGACTCGTCCTATCGGAGACCCAGTACTTC
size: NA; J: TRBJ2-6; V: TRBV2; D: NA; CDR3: CASRTHRAGANVLTF; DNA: TGTGCCAGCAGGACCCACAGGGCTGGGGCCAACGTCCTGACTTTC
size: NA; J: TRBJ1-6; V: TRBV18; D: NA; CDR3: CASSPQGQGANSPLHF; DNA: TGTGCCAGCTCACCCCAGGGGCAAGGTGCGAATTCACCCCTCCACTTT
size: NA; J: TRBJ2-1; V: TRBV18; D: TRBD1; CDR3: CASSPTGTDYNEQFF; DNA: TGTGCCAGCTCACCTACCGGGACAGATTACAATGAGCAGTTCTTC
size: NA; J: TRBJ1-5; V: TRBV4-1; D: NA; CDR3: CASSQREWAQPQHF; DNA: TGCGCCAGCAGCCAAAGGGAGTGGGCCCAGCCCCAGCATTTT
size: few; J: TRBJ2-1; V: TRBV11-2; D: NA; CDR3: CASSPWTVPPHNEQFF; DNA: TGTGCCAGCAGCCCCTGGACAGTACCGCCTCACAATGAGCAGTTCTTC
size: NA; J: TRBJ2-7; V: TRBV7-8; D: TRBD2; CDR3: CASSITESGSKYF; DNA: TGTGCCAGCAGCATTACGGAGAGCGGGAGTAAGTACTTC
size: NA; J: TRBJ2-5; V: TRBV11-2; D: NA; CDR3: CASSLGGQETQYF; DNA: TGTGCCAGCAGCTTAGGGGGTCAAGAGACCCAGTACTTC
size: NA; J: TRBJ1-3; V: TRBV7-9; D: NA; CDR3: CASSPDSGNTIYF; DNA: TGTGCCAGCAGCCCTGACTCTGGAAACACCATATATTTT
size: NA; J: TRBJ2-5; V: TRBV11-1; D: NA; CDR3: CASSLEVQKETQYF; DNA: TGTGCCAGCAGCTTAGAAGTTCAGAAAGAGACCCAGTACTTC
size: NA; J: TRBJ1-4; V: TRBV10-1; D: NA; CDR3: CASSESQTGPCATNEKLFF; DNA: TGCGCCAGCAGTGAGTCCCAGACAGGTCCTTGTGCAACTAATGAAAAACTGTTTTTT
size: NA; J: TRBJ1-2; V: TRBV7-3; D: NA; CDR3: CASSLNPGRGDFSGYTF; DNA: TGTGCCAGCAGCTTAAACCCTGGGAGGGGGGATTTTAGTGGCTACACCTTC
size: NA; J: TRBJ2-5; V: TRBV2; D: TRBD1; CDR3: CASSLGQGVQETQYF; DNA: TGTGCCAGCAGTTTAGGACAGGGGGTTCAAGAGACCCAGTACTTC
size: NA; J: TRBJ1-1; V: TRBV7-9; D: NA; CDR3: CASSRRGGGEAFF; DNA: TGTGCCAGCAGCCGCCGGGGCGGAGGGGAAGCTTTCTTT
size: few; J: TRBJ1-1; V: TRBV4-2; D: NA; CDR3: CASRGAGDVTEAFF; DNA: TGTGCCAGCAGGGGGGCGGGGGATGTCACTGAAGCTTTCTTT
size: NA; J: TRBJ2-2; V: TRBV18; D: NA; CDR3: CASSQALSRGELFF; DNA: TGTGCCAGCTCGCAAGCTTTGAGTCGCGGGGAGCTGTTTTTT
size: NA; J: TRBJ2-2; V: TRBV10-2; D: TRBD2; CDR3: CASSKTSGSNTGELFF; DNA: TGCGCCAGCAGCAAGACTAGCGGATCGAACACCGGGGAGCTGTTTTTT
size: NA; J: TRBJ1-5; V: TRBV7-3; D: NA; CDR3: CASSFGEDKGGPNQPQHF; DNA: TGTGCCAGCAGCTTTGGAGAGGACAAGGGGGGACCTAATCAGCCCCAGCATTTT
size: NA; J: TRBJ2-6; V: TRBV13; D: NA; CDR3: CASSSQVLGANVLTF; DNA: TGTGCCAGCAGCTCACAGGTTTTGGGGGCCAACGTCCTGACTTTC
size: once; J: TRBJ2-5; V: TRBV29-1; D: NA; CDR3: CSVEGAGYQETQYF; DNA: TGCAGCGTTGAGGGGGCAGGATACCAAGAGACCCAGTACTTC